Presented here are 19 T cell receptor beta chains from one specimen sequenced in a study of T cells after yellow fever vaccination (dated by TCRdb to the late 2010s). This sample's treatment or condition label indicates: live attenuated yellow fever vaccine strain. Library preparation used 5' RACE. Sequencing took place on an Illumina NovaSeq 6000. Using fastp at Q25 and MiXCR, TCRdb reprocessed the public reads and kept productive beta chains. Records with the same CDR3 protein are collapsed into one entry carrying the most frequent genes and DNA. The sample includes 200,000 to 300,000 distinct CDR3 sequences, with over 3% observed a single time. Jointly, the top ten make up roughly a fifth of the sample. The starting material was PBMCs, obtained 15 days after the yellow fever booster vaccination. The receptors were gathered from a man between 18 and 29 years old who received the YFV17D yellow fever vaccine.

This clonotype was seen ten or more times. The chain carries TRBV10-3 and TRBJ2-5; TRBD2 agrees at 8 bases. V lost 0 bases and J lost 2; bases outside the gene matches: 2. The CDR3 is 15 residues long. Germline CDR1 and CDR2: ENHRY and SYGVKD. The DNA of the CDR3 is TGTGCCATCAGTGAGTCTAAGCGGGGGCAAGAGACCCAGTACTTC. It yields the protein CAISESKRGQETQYF.

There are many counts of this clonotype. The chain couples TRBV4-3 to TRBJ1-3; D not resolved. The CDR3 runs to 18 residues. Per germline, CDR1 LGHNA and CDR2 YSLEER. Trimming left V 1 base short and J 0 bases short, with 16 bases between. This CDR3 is CASSQGWMAGSSGNTIYF. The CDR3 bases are TGCGCCAGCAGCCAAGGGTGGATGGCAGGCAGCTCTGGAAACACCATATATTTT.

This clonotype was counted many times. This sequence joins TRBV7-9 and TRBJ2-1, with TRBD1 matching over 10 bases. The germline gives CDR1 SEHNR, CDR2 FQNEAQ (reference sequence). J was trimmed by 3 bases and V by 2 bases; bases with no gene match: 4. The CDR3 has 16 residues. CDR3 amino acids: CASSLIGDRGYNEQFF. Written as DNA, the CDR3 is TGTGCCAGCAGCTTAATTGGGGACAGGGGCTACAATGAGCAGTTCTTC.

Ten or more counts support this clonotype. For the CDR3, the DNA is TGTGCCAGCAGCCCGTACCCCGGGACAGGGCGCTCCTACGAGCAGTACTTC. This codes for CASSPYPGTGRSYEQYF. The J gene is TRBJ2-7, the V gene TRBV7-2; 9 positions agree with TRBD1. V gave up 5 bases and J gave up 0 bases; unmatched junction bases: 11. The CDR3 sequence is 17 residues long. Looked up from germline, CDR1 is SGHTA and CDR2 is FQGNSA.

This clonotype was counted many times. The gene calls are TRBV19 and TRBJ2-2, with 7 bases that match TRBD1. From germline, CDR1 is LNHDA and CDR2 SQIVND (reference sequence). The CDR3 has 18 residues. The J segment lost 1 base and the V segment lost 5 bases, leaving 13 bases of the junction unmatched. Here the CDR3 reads CASSQRTLRDRNTGELFF. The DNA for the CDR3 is TGTGCCAGTAGTCAGCGGACTCTCCGGGACAGGAACACCGGGGAGCTGTTTTTT. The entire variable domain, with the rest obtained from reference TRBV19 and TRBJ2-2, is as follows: DGGITQSPKYLFRKEGQNVTLSCEQNLNHDAMYWYRQDPGQGLRLIYYSQIVNDFQKGDIAEGYSVSREKKESFPLTVTSAQKNPTAFYLCASSQRTLRDRNTGELFFGEGSRLTVL.

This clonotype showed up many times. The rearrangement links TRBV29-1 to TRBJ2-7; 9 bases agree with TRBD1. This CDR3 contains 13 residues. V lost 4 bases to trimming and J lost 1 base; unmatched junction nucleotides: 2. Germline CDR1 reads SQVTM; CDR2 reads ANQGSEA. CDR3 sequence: CSVVDRGSYEQYV. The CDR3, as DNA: TGCAGCGTTGTAGACAGGGGGTCCTACGAGCAGTACGTC.

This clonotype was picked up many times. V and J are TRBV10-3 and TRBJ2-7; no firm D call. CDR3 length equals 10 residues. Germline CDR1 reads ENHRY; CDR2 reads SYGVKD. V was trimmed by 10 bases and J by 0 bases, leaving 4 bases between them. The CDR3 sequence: CARPSYEQYF. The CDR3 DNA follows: TGTGCCAGGCCCTCCTACGAGCAGTACTTC.

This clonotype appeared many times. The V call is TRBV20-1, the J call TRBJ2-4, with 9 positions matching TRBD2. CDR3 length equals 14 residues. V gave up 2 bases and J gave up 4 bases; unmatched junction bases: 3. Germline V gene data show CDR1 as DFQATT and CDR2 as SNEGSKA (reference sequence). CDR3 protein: CSARRLAGKNIQYF. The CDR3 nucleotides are TGCAGTGCTAGAAGGCTAGCGGGGAAAAACATTCAGTACTTC.

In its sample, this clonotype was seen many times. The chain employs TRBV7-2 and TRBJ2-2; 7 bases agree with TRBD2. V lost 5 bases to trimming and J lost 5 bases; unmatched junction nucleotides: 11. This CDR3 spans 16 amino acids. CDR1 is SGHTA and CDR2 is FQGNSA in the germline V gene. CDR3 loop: CASSPRGAGVTGELFF. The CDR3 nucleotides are TGTGCCAGCAGCCCACGAGGGGCGGGGGTTACCGGGGAGCTGTTTTTT.

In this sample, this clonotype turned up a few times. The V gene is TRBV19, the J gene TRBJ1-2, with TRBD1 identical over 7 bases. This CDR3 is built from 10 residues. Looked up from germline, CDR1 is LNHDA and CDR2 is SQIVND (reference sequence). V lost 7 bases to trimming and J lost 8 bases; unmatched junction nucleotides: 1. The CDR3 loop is CASKGAGYTF. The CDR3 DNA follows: TGTGCCAGTAAGGGGGCAGGCTACACCTTC.

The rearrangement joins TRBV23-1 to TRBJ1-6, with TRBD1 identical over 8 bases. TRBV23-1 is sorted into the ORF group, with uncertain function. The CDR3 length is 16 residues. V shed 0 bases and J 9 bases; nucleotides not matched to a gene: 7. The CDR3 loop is CASSQSRTGLGSPLHF. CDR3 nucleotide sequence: TGCGCCAGCAGTCAATCTAGGACAGGGCTGGGTTCACCCCTCCACTTT.

CDR3 coding DNA: TGTGCCAGCAGCATCAACAGGGGTGGTGAAAAACTGTTTTTT. Translated, it gives CASSINRGGEKLFF. This sequence joins TRBV7-2 and TRBJ1-4; TRBD1 aligns across 7 bases. The ends lost 5 bases at V and 7 bases at J; junction bases unmatched: 7. Germline values: CDR1 SGHTA, CDR2 FQGNSA. The CDR3 is made up of 14 amino acids.

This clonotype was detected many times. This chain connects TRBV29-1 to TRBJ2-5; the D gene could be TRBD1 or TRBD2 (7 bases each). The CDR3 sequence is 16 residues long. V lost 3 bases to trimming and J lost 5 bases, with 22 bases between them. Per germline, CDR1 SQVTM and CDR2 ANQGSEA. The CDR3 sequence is CSVDLTRDQGGETQYF. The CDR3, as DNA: TGCAGCGTTGACCTCACCCGGGACCAGGGGGGGGAGACCCAGTACTTC.

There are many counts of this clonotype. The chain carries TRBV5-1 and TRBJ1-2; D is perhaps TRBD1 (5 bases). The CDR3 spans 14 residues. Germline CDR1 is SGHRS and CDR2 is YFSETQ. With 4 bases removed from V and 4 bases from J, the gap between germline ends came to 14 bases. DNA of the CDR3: TGCGCCAGCAGCCTAGACCGGAGGGGCTATGGCTACACCTTC. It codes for CASSLDRRGYGYTF.

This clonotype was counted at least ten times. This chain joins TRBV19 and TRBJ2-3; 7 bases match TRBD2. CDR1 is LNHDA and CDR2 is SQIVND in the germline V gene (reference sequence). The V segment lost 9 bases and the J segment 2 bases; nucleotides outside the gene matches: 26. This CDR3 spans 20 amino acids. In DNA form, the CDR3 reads TGTGCCAGCCGAACCCTGCGGAGAACTACGCGGGGGACCAACACAGATACGCAGTATTTT. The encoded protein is CASRTLRRTTRGTNTDTQYF. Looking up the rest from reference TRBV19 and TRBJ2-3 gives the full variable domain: DGGITQSPKYLFRKEGQNVTLSCEQNLNHDAMYWYRQDPGQGLRLIYYSQIVNDFQKGDIAEGYSVSREKKESFPLTVTSAQKNPTAFYLCASRTLRRTTRGTNTDTQYFGPGTRLTVL.

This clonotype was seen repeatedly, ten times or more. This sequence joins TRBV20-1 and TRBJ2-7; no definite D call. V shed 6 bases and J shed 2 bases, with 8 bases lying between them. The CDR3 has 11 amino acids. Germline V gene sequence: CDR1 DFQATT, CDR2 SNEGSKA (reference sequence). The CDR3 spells CSARRTYEQYF. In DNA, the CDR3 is TGCAGTGCACGGCGAACCTACGAGCAGTACTTC.

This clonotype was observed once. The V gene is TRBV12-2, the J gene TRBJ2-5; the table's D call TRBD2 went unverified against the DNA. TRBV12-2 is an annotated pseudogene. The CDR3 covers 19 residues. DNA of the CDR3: TGTGCAAGTCGCTTAGTGGTTTTGGCAGGGCAAAAGAGGATGGAGACCCAGTACTTC. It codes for CASRLVVLAGQKRMETQYF.

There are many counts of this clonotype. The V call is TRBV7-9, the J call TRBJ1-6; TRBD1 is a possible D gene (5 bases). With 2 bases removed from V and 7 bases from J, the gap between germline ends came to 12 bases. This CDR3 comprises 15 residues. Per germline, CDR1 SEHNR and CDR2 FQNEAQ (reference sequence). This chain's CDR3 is CASSLQGWRNSPLHF. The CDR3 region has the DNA TGTGCCAGCAGCTTACAGGGTTGGCGAAATTCACCCCTCCACTTT.

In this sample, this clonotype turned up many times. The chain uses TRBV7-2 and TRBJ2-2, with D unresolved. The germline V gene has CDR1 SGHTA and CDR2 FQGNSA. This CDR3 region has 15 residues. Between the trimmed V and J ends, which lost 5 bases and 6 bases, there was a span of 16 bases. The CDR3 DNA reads TGTGCCAGCAGCCGGAACGGACCCCGGGCCGGGGAGCTGTTTTTT. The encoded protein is CASSRNGPRAGELFF.